Following are 8 T cell receptor beta chains from one sample sequenced in a study of blood T cell repertoires in COVID-19. Data came from immunoSEQ multiplex PCR; TCRdb stores just in-frame clones and leaves some out. The profile shows some 530,000 clones, 80% to 90% of them singletons. Specimen: peripheral blood. The source is a human donor in a cohort sampled during active COVID-19.

The V gene is TRBV28, the J gene TRBJ1-4, with D unclear. Trimming shortened V by 7 bases and J by 7 bases, and 13 bases separated the two germline ends. The germline V gene encodes CDR1 MDHEN and CDR2 SYDVKM. This CDR3 has 13 residues. As DNA, the CDR3 is TGTGCCAGCAAACAGCGGCTCTTTGAAAAACTGTTTTTT. It encodes CASKQRLFEKLFF.

The chain carries TRBV30 and TRBJ1-2; 8 bases match TRBD1. Germline lookup yields CDR1 GTSNPN and CDR2 SVGIG (reference sequence). CDR3 length: 14 residues. V dropped 5 bases and J dropped 7; count of bases not matched to a gene: 12. This CDR3 is CAWAGDRGPGGYTF. The CDR3 region has the DNA TGTGCCTGGGCGGGCGACAGGGGACCAGGTGGCTACACCTTC. Together with reference TRBV30 and TRBJ1-2, the CDR3 gives the full variable domain: SQTIHQWPATLVQPVGSPLSLECTVEGTSNPNLYWYRQAAGRGLQLLFYSVGIGQISSEVPQNLSASRPQDRQFILSSKKLLLSDSGFYLCAWAGDRGPGGYTFGSGTRLTVV.

The CDR3 coding sequence is TGTGCCAGCAGTTCCCAATCTGGGGCCAACGTCCTGACTTTC. It translates to CASSSQSGANVLTF. The V call is TRBV27, the J call TRBJ2-6; D ambiguous. Looked up from germline, CDR1 is MNHEY and CDR2 is SMNVEV (reference sequence). The CDR3 is 14 residues long. V dropped 4 bases and J dropped 1 base, with 5 bases sitting between them.

This clone has only one observation. The chain combines TRBV18 with TRBJ2-7, with 10 bases lining up with TRBD2. Germline V gives CDR1 KGHSH, CDR2 LQKENI. With 6 bases clipped from V and 2 bases from J, the junction kept 4 bases outside the gene matches. There are 14 residues in the CDR3. The CDR3 region has the DNA TGTGCCAGCTCGGAAGCGGGAGGGGCCTACGAGCAGTACTTC. Amino acids: CASSEAGGAYEQYF.

This sequence joins TRBV15 and TRBJ2-7; 8 nucleotides match TRBD1. Looked up from germline, CDR1 is LNHNV and CDR2 is YYDKDF (reference sequence). CDR3 size: 14 residues. The J segment lost 0 bases and the V segment lost 5 bases, leaving 3 bases of the junction unmatched. Here the CDR3 reads CATSVGQGSYEQYF. The CDR3 bases are TGTGCCACCAGCGTCGGACAGGGCTCCTACGAGCAGTACTTC.

The rearrangement joins TRBV6-1 to TRBJ1-5; TRBD1 matches 7 bases. The CDR3 has 14 residues. Germline loops: CDR1 MNHNS, CDR2 SASEGT. Trimming took 3 bases from V and 6 from J; bases not matched to a gene: 5. The CDR3 region is CASSEGDSFQPQHF. The CDR3 DNA reads as TGTGCCAGCAGTGAGGGGGACAGTTTTCAGCCCCAGCATTTT.

V is TRBV29-1 and J is TRBJ1-1, with a tentative D call TRBD1 (5 bases). From germline, CDR1 is SQVTM and CDR2 ANQGSEA. V shed 4 bases and J shed 1 base, with 13 bases lying between them. This CDR3 is built from 14 residues. Here the CDR3 reads CSVGPGHPNTEAFF. CDR3 sequence (DNA): TGCAGCGTTGGACCCGGACACCCGAACACTGAAGCTTTCTTT.

This chain links TRBV19 with TRBJ2-1; 9 bases are a match to TRBD1. Germline values: CDR1 LNHDA, CDR2 SQIVND (reference sequence). V was clipped by 6 bases and J by 6 bases; unmatched bases: 3. The length of the CDR3 is 13 residues. In DNA, the CDR3 is TGTGCCAGTAGATCGACAGGGGGCAATGAGCAGTTCTTC. It codes for CASRSTGGNEQFF. Combining the CDR3 with reference TRBV19 and TRBJ2-1 gives the whole variable domain DGGITQSPKYLFRKEGQNVTLSCEQNLNHDAMYWYRQDPGQGLRLIYYSQIVNDFQKGDIAEGYSVSREKKESFPLTVTSAQKNPTAFYLCASRSTGGNEQFFGPGTRLTVL.